Sequencing of this TCR beta chain was carried out in a study of cytomegalovirus exposure and HLA in healthy donors. This clone was detected a few times. 13 Jbeta primers and 60 Vbeta primers were used for the PCR. Sequencing was performed with immunoSEQ multiplex PCR; in TCRdb, only in-frame clones are kept and a portion is missing. Counted here are roughly 260,000 clones, around four fifths occurring once; the ten biggest clones make up 2%. Trimming removed 1 base from V and 3 bases from J; junction bases left unmatched: 5. The germline V gene encodes CDR1 LGHNA and CDR2 YSLEER. The CDR3 totals 16 residues.

The receptor was isolated from a woman between 35 and 50 years old in good health and CMV-seropositive. The rearrangement uses TRBV4-3 and TRBJ2-2, with 7 bases that match TRBD2. Sequencing was done on a sample of PBMCs. CDR3 region: CASSQGQREDTGELFF. In DNA form, the CDR3 reads TGCGCCAGCAGCCAAGGTCAACGGGAGGACACCGGGGAGCTGTTTTTT.